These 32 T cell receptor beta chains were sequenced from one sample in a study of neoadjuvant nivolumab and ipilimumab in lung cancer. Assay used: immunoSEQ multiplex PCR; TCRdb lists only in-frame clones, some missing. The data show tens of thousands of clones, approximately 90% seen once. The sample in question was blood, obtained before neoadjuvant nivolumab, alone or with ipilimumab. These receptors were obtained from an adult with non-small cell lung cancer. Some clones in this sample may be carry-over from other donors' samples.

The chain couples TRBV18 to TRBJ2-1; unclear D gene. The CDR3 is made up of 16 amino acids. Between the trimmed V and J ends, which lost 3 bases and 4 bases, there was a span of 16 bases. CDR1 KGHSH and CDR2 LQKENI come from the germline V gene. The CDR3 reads CASSPLAQVTYNEQFF. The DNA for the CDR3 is TGTGCCAGCTCACCCCTGGCCCAGGTTACTTACAATGAGCAGTTCTTC.

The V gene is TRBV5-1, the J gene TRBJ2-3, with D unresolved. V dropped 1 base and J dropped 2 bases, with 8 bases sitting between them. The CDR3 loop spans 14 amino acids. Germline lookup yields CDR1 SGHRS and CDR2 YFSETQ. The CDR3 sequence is CASSLTLFTDTQYF. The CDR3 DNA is TGCGCCAGCAGCTTGACTCTTTTCACAGATACGCAGTATTTT.

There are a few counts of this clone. The CDR3 reads CASYAGQGARYEQYF. DNA for the CDR3: TGTGCCAGCTACGCGGGACAGGGGGCCAGGTACGAGCAGTACTTC. The V gene is TRBV18, the J gene TRBJ2-7; 12 bases agree with TRBD1. This CDR3 comprises 15 residues. Germline assignment: CDR1 KGHSH and CDR2 LQKENI. J was trimmed by 4 bases and V by 7 bases; bases with no gene match: 8.

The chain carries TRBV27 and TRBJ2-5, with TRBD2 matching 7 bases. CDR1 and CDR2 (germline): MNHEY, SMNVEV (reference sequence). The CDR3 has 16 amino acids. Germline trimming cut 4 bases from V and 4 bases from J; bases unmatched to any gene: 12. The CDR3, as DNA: TGTGCCAGCAGTTGGGGAGGGAGAAGCGGCCGAGAGACCCAGTACTTC. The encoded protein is CASSWGGRSGRETQYF.

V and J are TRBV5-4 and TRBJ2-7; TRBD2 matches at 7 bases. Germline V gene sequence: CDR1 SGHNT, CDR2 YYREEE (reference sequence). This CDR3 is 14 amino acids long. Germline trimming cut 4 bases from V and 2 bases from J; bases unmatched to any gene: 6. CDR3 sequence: CASSRSGTTYEQYF. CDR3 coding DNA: TGTGCCAGCAGCCGCTCAGGGACTACCTACGAGCAGTACTTC. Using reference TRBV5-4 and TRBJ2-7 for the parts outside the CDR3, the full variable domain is ETGVTQSPTHLIKTRGQQVTLRCSSQSGHNTVSWYQQALGQGPQFIFQYYREEENGRGNFPPRFSGLQFPNYSSELNVNALELDDSALYLCASSRSGTTYEQYFGPGTRLTVT.

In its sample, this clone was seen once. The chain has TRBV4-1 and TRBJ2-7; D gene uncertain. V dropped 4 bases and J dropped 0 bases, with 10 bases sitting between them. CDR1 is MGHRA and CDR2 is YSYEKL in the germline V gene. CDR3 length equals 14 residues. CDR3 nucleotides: TGCGCCAGCAGCCGGACGGGCGACTCCTACGAGCAGTACTTC. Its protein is CASSRTGDSYEQYF.

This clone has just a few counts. Here the CDR3 reads CASRASSGSLEQYF. The DNA of the CDR3 is TGCGCCAGCCGAGCGTCTAGCGGGAGTCTCGAGCAGTACTTC. V gene TRBV10-1 combines with J gene TRBJ2-7, with 10 bases lining up with TRBD2. CDR1 is WNHNN and CDR2 is SYGVQD in the germline V gene (reference sequence). The CDR3 contains 14 residues. J gave up 6 bases and V 8 bases, and 10 bases lay outside the gene matches.

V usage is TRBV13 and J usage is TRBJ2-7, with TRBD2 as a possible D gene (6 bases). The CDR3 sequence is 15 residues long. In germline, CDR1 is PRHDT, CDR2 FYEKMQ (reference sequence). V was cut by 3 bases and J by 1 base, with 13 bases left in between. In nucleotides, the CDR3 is TGTGCCAGCAGCTTGCGGGGCGCGGATTCCTACGAGCAGTACTTC. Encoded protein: CASSLRGADSYEQYF.

The CDR3 sequence is CAWSGQGETQYF. The DNA of the CDR3 is TGTGCCTGGAGCGGACAGGGCGAGACCCAGTACTTC. This chain links TRBV30 with TRBJ2-5; 8 bases agree with TRBD1. Germline V gene sequence: CDR1 GTSNPN, CDR2 SVGIG (reference sequence). The CDR3 is 12 residues long. Trimming took 3 bases from V and 5 from J; bases not matched to a gene: 2.

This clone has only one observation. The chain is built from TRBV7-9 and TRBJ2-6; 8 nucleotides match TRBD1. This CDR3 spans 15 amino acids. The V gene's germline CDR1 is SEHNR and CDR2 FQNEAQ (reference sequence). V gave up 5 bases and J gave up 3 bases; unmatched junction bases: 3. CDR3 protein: CASSDDRGGANVLTF. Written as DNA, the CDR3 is TGTGCCAGCAGCGACGACAGGGGTGGGGCCAACGTCCTGACTTTC.

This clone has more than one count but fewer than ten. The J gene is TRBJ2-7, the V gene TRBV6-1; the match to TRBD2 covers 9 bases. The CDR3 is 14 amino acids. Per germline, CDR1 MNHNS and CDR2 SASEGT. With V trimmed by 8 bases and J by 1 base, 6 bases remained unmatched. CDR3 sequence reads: CASGASGVSYEQYF. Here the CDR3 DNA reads TGTGCCAGCGGAGCTAGCGGGGTATCCTACGAGCAGTACTTC.

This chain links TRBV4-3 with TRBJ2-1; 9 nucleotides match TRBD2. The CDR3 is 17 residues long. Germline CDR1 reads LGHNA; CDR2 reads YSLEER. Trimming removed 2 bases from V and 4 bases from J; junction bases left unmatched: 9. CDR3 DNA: TGCGCCAGCAGCCAAATCCTAGCGGGACTAACTTACAATGAGCAGTTCTTC. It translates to CASSQILAGLTYNEQFF.

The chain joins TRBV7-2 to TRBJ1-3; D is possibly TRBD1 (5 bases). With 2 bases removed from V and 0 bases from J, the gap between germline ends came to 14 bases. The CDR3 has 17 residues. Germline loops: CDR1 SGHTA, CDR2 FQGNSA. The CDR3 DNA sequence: TGTGCCAGCAGCTTAAGGCGGGGACCTTACTCTGGAAACACCATATATTTT. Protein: CASSLRRGPYSGNTIYF.

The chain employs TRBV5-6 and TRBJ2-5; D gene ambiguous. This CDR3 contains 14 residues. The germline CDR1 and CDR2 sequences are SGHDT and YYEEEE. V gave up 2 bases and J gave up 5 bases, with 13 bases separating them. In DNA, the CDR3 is TGTGCCAGCAGCTTTGGGTGGACGGGTGAGACCCAGTACTTC. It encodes CASSFGWTGETQYF.

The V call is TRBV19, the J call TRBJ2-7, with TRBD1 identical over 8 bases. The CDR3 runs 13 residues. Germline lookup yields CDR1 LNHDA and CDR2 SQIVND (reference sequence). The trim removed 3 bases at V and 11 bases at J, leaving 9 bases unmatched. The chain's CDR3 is CASSMAGGGEEYF. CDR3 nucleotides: TGTGCCAGTAGTATGGCAGGGGGCGGTGAGGAGTACTTC.

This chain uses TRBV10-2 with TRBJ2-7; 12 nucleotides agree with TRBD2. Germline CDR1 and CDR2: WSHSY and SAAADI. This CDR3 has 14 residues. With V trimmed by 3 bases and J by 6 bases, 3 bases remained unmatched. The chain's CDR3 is CASSDLAGGGEQYF. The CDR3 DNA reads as TGCGCCAGCAGTGACCTAGCGGGAGGGGGCGAGCAGTACTTC.

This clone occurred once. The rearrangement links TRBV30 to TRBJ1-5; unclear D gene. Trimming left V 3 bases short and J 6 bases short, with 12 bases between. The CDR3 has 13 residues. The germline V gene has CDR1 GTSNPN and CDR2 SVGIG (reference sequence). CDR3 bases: TGTGCCTGGAGGGGCAGCTCGGGTCAGCCCCAGCATTTT. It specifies CAWRGSSGQPQHF.

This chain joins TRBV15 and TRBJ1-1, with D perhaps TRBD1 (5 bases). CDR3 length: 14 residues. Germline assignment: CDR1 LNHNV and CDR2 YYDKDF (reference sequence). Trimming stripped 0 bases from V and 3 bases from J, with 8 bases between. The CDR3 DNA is TGTGCCACCAGCAGAGATGGAGGGGACACTGAAGCTTTCTTT. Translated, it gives CATSRDGGDTEAFF.

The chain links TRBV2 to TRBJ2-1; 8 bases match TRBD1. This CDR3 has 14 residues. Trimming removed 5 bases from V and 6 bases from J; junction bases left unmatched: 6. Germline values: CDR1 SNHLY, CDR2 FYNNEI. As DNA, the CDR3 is TGTGCCAGCAGTATCTCCGGGACAGGCAATGAGCAGTTCTTC. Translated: CASSISGTGNEQFF.

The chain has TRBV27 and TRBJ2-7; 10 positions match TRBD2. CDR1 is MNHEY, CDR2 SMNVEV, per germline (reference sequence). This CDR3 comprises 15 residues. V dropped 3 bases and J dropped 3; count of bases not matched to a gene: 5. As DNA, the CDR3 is TGTGCCAGCAGTTTTAGGACTAGCGGTCACTACGAGCAGTACTTC. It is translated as CASSFRTSGHYEQYF.

The DNA for the CDR3 is TGTGCCAGCAGCTTGAGGTGGCCAGAACAGCCCCAGCATTTT. This codes for CASSLRWPEQPQHF. The chain recombines TRBV5-6 with TRBJ1-5; D ambiguous. This CDR3 is 14 amino acids long. The V end lost 1 base, the J end lost 7 bases, and 12 bases lay between the germline ends. Germline CDR1 is SGHDT and CDR2 is YYEEEE.

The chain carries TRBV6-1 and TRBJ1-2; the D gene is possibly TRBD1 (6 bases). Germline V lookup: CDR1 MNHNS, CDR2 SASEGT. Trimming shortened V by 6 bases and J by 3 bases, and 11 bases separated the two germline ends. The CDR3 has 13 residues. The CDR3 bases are TGTGCCAGCAGGGCGGACAGCTACTATGGCTACACCTTC. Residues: CASRADSYYGYTF.

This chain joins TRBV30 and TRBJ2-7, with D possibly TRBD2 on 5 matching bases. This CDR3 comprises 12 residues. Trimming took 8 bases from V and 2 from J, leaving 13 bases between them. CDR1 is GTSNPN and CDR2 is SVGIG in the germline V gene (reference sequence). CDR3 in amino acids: CAGGSGPYEQYF. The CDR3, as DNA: TGTGCCGGAGGAAGTGGGCCCTACGAGCAGTACTTC.

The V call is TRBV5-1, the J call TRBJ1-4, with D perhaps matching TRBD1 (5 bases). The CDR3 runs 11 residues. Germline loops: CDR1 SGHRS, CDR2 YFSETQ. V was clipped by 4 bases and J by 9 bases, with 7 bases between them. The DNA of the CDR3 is TGCGCCAGCAGCGCGGACAAAAAACTGTTTTTT. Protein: CASSADKKLFF.

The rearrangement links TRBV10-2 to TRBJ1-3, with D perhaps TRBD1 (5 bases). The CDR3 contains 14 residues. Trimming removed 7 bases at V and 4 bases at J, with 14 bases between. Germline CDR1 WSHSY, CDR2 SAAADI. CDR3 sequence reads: CASTSGTEGNTIYF. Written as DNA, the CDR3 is TGCGCCAGCACCTCCGGGACCGAAGGAAACACCATATATTTT.

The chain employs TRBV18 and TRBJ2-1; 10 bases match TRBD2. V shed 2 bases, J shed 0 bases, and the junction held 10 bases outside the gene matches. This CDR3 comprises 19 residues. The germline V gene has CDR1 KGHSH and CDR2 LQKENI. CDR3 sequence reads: CASSPGGTWTSGSYNEQFF. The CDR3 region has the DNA TGTGCCAGCTCACCAGGGGGGACGTGGACTAGCGGCTCCTACAATGAGCAGTTCTTC.

The CDR3 protein is CASSVGQGTSYGYTF. CDR3 in DNA: TGCGCCAGCAGCGTTGGACAGGGCACATCCTATGGCTACACCTTC. The gene calls are TRBV5-1 and TRBJ1-2; 8 nucleotides align to TRBD1. Germline V gives CDR1 SGHRS, CDR2 YFSETQ. J gave up 4 bases and V 4 bases, and 9 bases lay outside the gene matches. The CDR3 extends over 15 amino acids.

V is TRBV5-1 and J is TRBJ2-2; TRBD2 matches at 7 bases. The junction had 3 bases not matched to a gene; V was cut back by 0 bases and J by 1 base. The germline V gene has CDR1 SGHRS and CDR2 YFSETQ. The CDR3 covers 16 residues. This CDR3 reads CASSLAPSGNTGELFF. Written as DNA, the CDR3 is TGCGCCAGCAGCTTGGCCCCTAGCGGGAACACCGGGGAGCTGTTTTTT.

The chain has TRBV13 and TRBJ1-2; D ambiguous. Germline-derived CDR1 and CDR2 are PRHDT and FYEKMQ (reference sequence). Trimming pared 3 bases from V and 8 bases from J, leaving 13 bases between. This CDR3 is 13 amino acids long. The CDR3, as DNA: TGTGCCAGCAGCTTGAAAAGGGTTTTCGGCTACACCTTC. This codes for CASSLKRVFGYTF.

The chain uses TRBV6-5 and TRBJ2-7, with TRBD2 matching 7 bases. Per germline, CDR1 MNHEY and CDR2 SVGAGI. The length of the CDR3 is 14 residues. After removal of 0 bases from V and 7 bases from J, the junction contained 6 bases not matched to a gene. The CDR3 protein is CASSYSGTNGEQYF. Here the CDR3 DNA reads TGTGCCAGCAGTTACTCCGGGACTAACGGTGAGCAGTACTTC.

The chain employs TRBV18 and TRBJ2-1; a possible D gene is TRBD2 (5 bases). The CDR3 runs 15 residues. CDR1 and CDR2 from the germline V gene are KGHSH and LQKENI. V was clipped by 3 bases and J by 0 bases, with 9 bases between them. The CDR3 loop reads CASSPRSGSYNEQFF. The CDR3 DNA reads TGTGCCAGCTCACCGCGAAGCGGCTCCTACAATGAGCAGTTCTTC.

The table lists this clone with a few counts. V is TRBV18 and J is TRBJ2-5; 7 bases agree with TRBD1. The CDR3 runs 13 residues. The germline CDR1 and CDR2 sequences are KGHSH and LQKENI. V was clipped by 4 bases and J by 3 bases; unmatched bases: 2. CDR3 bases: TGTGCCAGCTCACGAGACAGGGAAGAGACCCAGTACTTC. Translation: CASSRDREETQYF.